These 29 T cell receptor beta chains came from one sample sequenced in a study of beta chain features in type 1 diabetes. Since all of the isolated RNA was reverse transcribed, expressed TCRB transcripts were what got sequenced. Sequencing was performed with immunoSEQ multiplex PCR; in TCRdb, only in-frame clones are kept and a portion is missing. The data show 300,000 to 450,000 clones, 10% to 15% seen once. Sequencing input: naive CD4+ T cells from blood. The receptors here all came from a man between 18 and 35 years old in good health.

The chain carries TRBV7-2 and TRBJ2-7; 8 bases align to TRBD1. Germline-derived CDR1 and CDR2 are SGHTA and FQGNSA. CDR3 length: 13 residues. Trimming removed 3 bases from V and 7 bases from J; junction bases left unmatched: 5. CDR3 in amino acids: CASSFRGRGEQYF. The CDR3 DNA reads as TGTGCCAGCAGCTTCAGGGGGCGCGGAGAGCAGTACTTC.

A few counts support this clone. The genes are TRBV5-1 and TRBJ2-1; 7 bases agree with TRBD1. The ends lost 0 bases at V and 8 bases at J; junction bases unmatched: 14. Germline-derived CDR1 and CDR2 are SGHRS and YFSETQ. CDR3 length equals 17 residues. In DNA, the CDR3 is TGCGCCAGCAGCTTGGGCCAGGGACAGTCCCATGGGCATGAGCAGTTCTTC. The encoded protein is CASSLGQGQSHGHEQFF.

The chain is built from TRBV7-6 and TRBJ2-1, with D uncertain. CDR1 is SGHVS, CDR2 FNYEAQ, per germline. This CDR3 contains 14 residues. Trimming removed 1 base from V and 6 bases from J, with 10 bases in between. The chain's CDR3 is CASSLGRVRNEQFF. The CDR3 DNA follows: TGTGCCAGCAGCTTAGGGAGAGTGCGCAATGAGCAGTTCTTC. Variable domain in full (rest from reference TRBV7-6 and TRBJ2-1): GAGVSQSPRYKVTKRGQDVALRCDPISGHVSLYWYRQALGQGPEFLTYFNYEAQQDKSGLPNDRFSAERPEGSISTLTIQRTEQRDSAMYRCASSLGRVRNEQFFGPGTRLTVL.

J is TRBJ2-5 and V is TRBV4-2; TRBD2 matches 7 bases. Per germline, CDR1 LGHNA and CDR2 YNFKEQ. There are 16 residues in the CDR3. Trimming removed 2 bases from V and 3 bases from J; junction bases left unmatched: 9. CDR3 coding DNA: TGTGCCAGCAGCCAATCTTGGGAGGGCCGAAAAGAGACCCAGTACTTC. Residues: CASSQSWEGRKETQYF.

This clone appeared a few times. Other DNA sequences within the sample encode an identical CDR3. The gene calls are TRBV6-5 and TRBJ1-1; D is uncertain. The V gene lost 8 bases and the J gene lost 3 bases, with 7 bases spanning the gap. This CDR3 spans 11 amino acids. Looked up from germline, CDR1 is MNHEY and CDR2 is SVGAGI. The DNA of the CDR3 is TGTGCCAGCGCCCGGGACACTGAAGCTTTCTTT. This translates into CASARDTEAFF.

This clone was counted a few times. The gene calls are TRBV5-1 and TRBJ1-2, with 7 positions matching TRBD1. Germline lookup yields CDR1 SGHRS and CDR2 YFSETQ. The trim removed 7 bases at V and 2 bases at J, leaving 5 bases unmatched. The CDR3 is 13 amino acids. CDR3 bases: TGCGCCAGCCGTATGACAGGGAACTATGGCTACACCTTC. Translation: CASRMTGNYGYTF.

The genes are TRBV5-6 and TRBJ1-3, with D uncertain. The CDR3 spans 16 residues. Germline CDR1 SGHDT, CDR2 YYEEEE. V lost 1 base to trimming and J lost 0 bases, with 11 bases between them. This chain's CDR3 is CASSLIKDFSGNTIYF. Written as DNA, the CDR3 is TGTGCCAGCAGCTTGATAAAGGACTTCTCTGGAAACACCATATATTTT. Supplemented by reference TRBV5-6 and TRBJ1-3, the full variable domain reads DAGVTQSPTHLIKTRGQQVTLRCSPKSGHDTVSWYQQALGQGPQFIFQYYEEEERQRGNFPDRFSGHQFPNYSSELNVNALLLGDSALYLCASSLIKDFSGNTIYFGEGSWLTVV.

This clone showed up just a few times. The CDR3 loop is CASSPANTGGNIQYF. DNA of the CDR3: TGTGCCAGCTCACCAGCTAACACGGGGGGGAACATTCAGTACTTC. The chain employs TRBV18 and TRBJ2-4, with TRBD2 identical over 8 bases. The CDR3 consists of 15 residues. The junction had 7 bases not matched to a gene; V was cut back by 2 bases and J by 7 bases. Germline V gene lookup returns CDR1 KGHSH and CDR2 LQKENI. Together with reference TRBV18 and TRBJ2-4, the CDR3 gives the full variable domain: NAGVMQNPRHLVRRRGQEARLRCSPMKGHSHVYWYRQLPEEGLKFMVYLQKENIIDESGMPKERFSAEFPKEGPSILRIQQVVRGDSAAYFCASSPANTGGNIQYFGAGTRLSVL.

This clone was seen only a few times. The chain couples TRBV7-2 to TRBJ2-1, with 7 bases matching TRBD1. The ends lost 4 bases at V and 7 bases at J; junction bases unmatched: 13. Germline-derived CDR1 and CDR2 are SGHTA and FQGNSA. The CDR3 has 16 residues. The CDR3 here is CASSSEGQSRWNEQFF. The CDR3 DNA follows: TGTGCCAGCAGCTCCGAGGGACAGTCCCGTTGGAATGAGCAGTTCTTC. Looking up the rest from reference TRBV7-2 and TRBJ2-1 gives the full variable domain: GAGVSQSPSNKVTEKGKDVELRCDPISGHTALYWYRQSLGQGLEFLIYFQGNSAPDKSGLPSDRFSAERTGGSVSTLTIQRTQQEDSAVYLCASSSEGQSRWNEQFFGPGTRLTVL.

This clone turned up a few times. The chain recombines TRBV9 with TRBJ2-3; 12 positions match TRBD2. The V gene's germline CDR1 is SGDLS and CDR2 YYNGEE. The CDR3 runs to 20 residues. Losses at the gene ends were 4 bases for V and 8 bases for J; bases not matched to a gene: 23. CDR3 residues: CASSPRAPSSSGGAGATQYF. The DNA of the CDR3 is TGTGCCAGCAGCCCCCGGGCCCCCTCTTCTAGCGGGGGGGCCGGGGCTACGCAGTATTTT.

This clone has just a few counts. The V call is TRBV5-1, the J call TRBJ2-2; tentatively, D is TRBD2 (6 bases). The CDR3 has 13 amino acids. V was shortened by 9 bases and J by 5 bases, with 14 bases between the two germline ends. CDR1 and CDR2 (germline): SGHRS, YFSETQ. Written as DNA, the CDR3 is TGCGCCACCCGGGCGGAGGGTACCGGGGAGCTGTTTTTT. This encodes CATRAEGTGELFF.

The chain uses TRBV6-5 and TRBJ2-5; D might be TRBD1 (5 bases). This CDR3 has 14 residues. Trimming cost V 2 bases and J 3 bases, with 10 bases left between them. Looked up from germline, CDR1 is MNHEY and CDR2 is SVGAGI. CDR3 coding DNA: TGTGCCAGCAGTTACATAGGCAGGGAAGAGACCCAGTACTTC. It yields the protein CASSYIGREETQYF.

The CDR3 loop is CAWSAQWETQYF. CDR3 nucleotides: TGTGCCTGGAGTGCACAGTGGGAGACCCAGTACTTC. The V gene is TRBV30, the J gene TRBJ2-5, with no clear D. The CDR3 is 12 amino acids. V was pared by 1 base and J by 5 bases, with 8 bases between. Germline V lookup: CDR1 GTSNPN, CDR2 SVGIG (reference sequence).

This clone was seen only once. The chain employs TRBV7-6 and TRBJ2-7; a possible D gene is TRBD1 (5 bases). The ends were cut back, 2 bases at V and 4 bases at J, with 15 bases in the middle. The V gene's germline CDR1 is SGHVS and CDR2 FNYEAQ. This CDR3 has 15 amino acids. CDR3 sequence (DNA): TGTGCCAGCAGCTTACAGGCCGGACACTATTACGAGCAGTACTTC. It yields the protein CASSLQAGHYYEQYF.

This chain links TRBV5-1 with TRBJ2-7, with 9 bases fitting TRBD2. The V and J ends lost 0 bases and 6 bases, in that order; junction bases with no gene match: 7. This CDR3 spans 15 amino acids. CDR1 and CDR2 (germline): SGHRS, YFSETQ. The DNA of the CDR3 is TGCGCCAGCAGCTTGGTTGGGCTAGCGGGATCCGAGCAGTACTTC. Protein: CASSLVGLAGSEQYF.

This rearrangement joins TRBV5-1 to TRBJ2-3; D unresolved. Deletions cut 2 bases from V and 4 bases from J, with 8 bases between. CDR3 length: 13 residues. Germline loops: CDR1 SGHRS, CDR2 YFSETQ. Written as DNA, the CDR3 is TGCGCCAGCAGCTTCGGTACGGCAGATACGCAGTATTTT. It translates to CASSFGTADTQYF.

The table lists this clone with a few counts. V usage is TRBV11-2 and J usage is TRBJ2-2; 12 positions match TRBD2. J gave up 4 bases and V 5 bases, and 5 bases lay outside the gene matches. Germline V gene lookup returns CDR1 SGHAT and CDR2 FQNNGV. CDR3 size: 16 residues. The CDR3 DNA is TGTGCCAGCAGCACGACTAGCGGGAGTGGCACCGGGGAGCTGTTTTTT. It yields the protein CASSTTSGSGTGELFF. Combining the CDR3 with reference TRBV11-2 and TRBJ2-2 gives the whole variable domain EAGVAQSPRYKIIEKRQSVAFWCNPISGHATLYWYQQILGQGPKLLIQFQNNGVVDDSQLPKDRFSAERLKGVDSTLKIQPAKLEDSAVYLCASSTTSGSGTGELFFGEGSRLTVL.

The table lists this clone with a few counts. The CDR3 DNA reads as TGTGCCAGCACATCGACTAGTATTTCGCAGTATTTT. It is translated as CASTSTSISQYF. The gene calls are TRBV28 and TRBJ2-3; TRBD2 is a possible D gene (6 bases). The CDR3 totals 12 residues. Germline CDR1 MDHEN, CDR2 SYDVKM. V dropped 7 bases and J dropped 10 bases, with 15 bases sitting between them.

This clone was counted a few times. This chain uses TRBV6-5 with TRBJ2-1; D is ambiguous. Trimming removed 6 bases from V and 7 bases from J, with 10 bases in between. The CDR3 loop spans 12 amino acids. Germline V gene lookup returns CDR1 MNHEY and CDR2 SVGAGI. The CDR3 bases are TGTGCCAGCAGAGCCGCCGGGAATGAGCAGTTCTTC. Amino acids: CASRAAGNEQFF.

The J gene is TRBJ2-3, the V gene TRBV19, with TRBD2 matching 8 bases. This CDR3 contains 16 residues. Germline CDR1 LNHDA, CDR2 SQIVND (reference sequence). V gave up 1 base and J gave up 1 base; unmatched junction bases: 4. In nucleotides, the CDR3 is TGTGCCAGTAGTATAGCAGAAGCGGGGGGCACAGATACGCAGTATTTT. Its protein product is CASSIAEAGGTDTQYF.

This clone occurred a few times. V gene TRBV28 combines with J gene TRBJ2-2; 7 nucleotides line up with TRBD1. The length of the CDR3 is 14 residues. V shed 4 bases, J shed 5 bases, and the junction held 4 bases outside the gene matches. Germline V gene data show CDR1 as MDHEN and CDR2 as SYDVKM. CDR3 DNA: TGTGCCAGCAGTTCCGACAGGGAAACCGGGGAGCTGTTTTTT. Translation: CASSSDRETGELFF.

There are a few counts of this clone. The V gene is TRBV18, the J gene TRBJ2-1, with no clear D. This CDR3 region has 16 residues. The germline gives CDR1 KGHSH, CDR2 LQKENI. V lost 3 bases and J 3 bases, leaving 15 bases between the germline ends. The CDR3 DNA sequence: TGTGCCAGCTCACCTGTTTACTCACGAAACTACAATGAGCAGTTCTTC. Protein sequence: CASSPVYSRNYNEQFF.

A few counts support this clone. The chain is built from TRBV30 and TRBJ1-2; D is possibly TRBD1 (6 bases). Germline-derived CDR1 and CDR2 are GTSNPN and SVGIG (reference sequence). V gave up 4 bases and J gave up 4 bases, with 16 bases separating them. CDR3 length: 14 residues. CDR3 bases: TGTGCCTGGAAGGGGACACCTCTCGGCTATGGCTACACCTTC. Protein sequence: CAWKGTPLGYGYTF.

In this sample, this clone turned up a few times. This chain uses TRBV10-3 with TRBJ1-1, with unresolved D. Per germline, CDR1 ENHRY and CDR2 SYGVKD. Between the trimmed V and J ends, which lost 3 bases and 1 base, there was a span of 12 bases. This CDR3 has 15 amino acids. The CDR3 region is CAISDSVRQNTEAFF. The CDR3 DNA follows: TGTGCCATCAGTGATTCGGTCAGGCAGAACACTGAAGCTTTCTTT.

In this sample, this clone turned up a few times. The chain carries TRBV5-1 and TRBJ2-2, with D possibly matching TRBD2 (6 bases). With 4 bases removed from V and 2 bases from J, the gap between germline ends came to 12 bases. Germline assignment: CDR1 SGHRS and CDR2 YFSETQ. This CDR3 comprises 15 residues. The CDR3 DNA follows: TGCGCCAGCAGCCCCGGGACTTTCAACACCGGGGAGCTGTTTTTT. Amino acid sequence: CASSPGTFNTGELFF.

The chain uses TRBV7-9 and TRBJ1-4, with unresolved D. The length of the CDR3 is 13 residues. Germline V gene sequence: CDR1 SEHNR, CDR2 FQNEAQ (reference sequence). V shed 4 bases and J shed 8 bases, with 11 bases lying between them. The CDR3 region has the DNA TGTGCCAGCAGCTCTGCCAGGAGGGAAAAACTGTTTTTT. Its translation is CASSSARREKLFF.

This rearrangement joins TRBV6-1 to TRBJ2-6, with D unclear. CDR3 length: 14 amino acids. Germline V gene sequence: CDR1 MNHNS, CDR2 SASEGT. Trimming cost V 5 bases and J 0 bases, with 5 bases left between them. The DNA of the CDR3 is TGTGCCAGCAGTCTCTTCTCTGGGGCCAACGTCCTGACTTTC. Protein: CASSLFSGANVLTF.

This rearrangement joins TRBV6-1 to TRBJ2-1, with D tentatively TRBD2 (5 bases). This CDR3 contains 16 residues. Germline V gene sequence: CDR1 MNHNS, CDR2 SASEGT. The V gene lost 3 bases and the J gene lost 8 bases, with 20 bases spanning the gap. The CDR3 protein is CASSDYYGLAKDEQFF. CDR3 bases: TGTGCCAGCAGTGATTACTATGGACTCGCCAAGGATGAGCAGTTCTTC.

The genes are TRBV30 and TRBJ1-2, with D uncertain. Trimming took 5 bases from V and 4 from J, leaving 17 bases between them. The germline gives CDR1 GTSNPN, CDR2 SVGIG (reference sequence). The length of the CDR3 is 14 residues. CDR3 nucleotide sequence: TGTGCCTGGTCACTTCGGCGGCAGACCTATGGCTACACCTTC. As protein: CAWSLRRQTYGYTF.